The 7 T cell receptor beta chains below come from one sample, sequenced in a study of tumor and adjacent non-tumor tissue in lung cancer. This sample's RNA came from whole unsorted tissue. More than 3 cm separated this lung sample from the edge of the tumor. The library came from three nested PCR rounds adapted from ARM-PCR protocols. TCRdb recomputed calls from the multiplex PCR reads with MiXCR, one row per CDR3 protein. This table holds some 66,000 distinct CDR3 sequences, about 56% found once. Sequencing used distant non-tumor lung tissue. These receptor sequences come from a man aged 65 to 79 with non-small cell lung cancer.

The table lists this clonotype with a count of one. The junction shows a germline mismatch at one end, possibly a read error. The gene calls are TRBV6-1 and TRBJ2-1; TRBD2 is a possible D gene (5 bases). The CDR3 is 14 residues long. Germline V CDR1 and CDR2: MNHNS, SASEGT. The CDR3 coding sequence is TGTGCCAGCAGTGAGGGAGTAGGTGTTCATGAGCAGCTCTTC. Amino acid sequence: CASSEGVGVHEQLF.

This clonotype appeared many times. J is TRBJ2-5 and V is TRBV6-2 or TRBV6-3, with 12 bases lining up with TRBD1. CDR3 length equals 16 residues. Germline CDR1 and CDR2: MNHEY and SVGEGT. J lost 5 bases, V lost 6 bases, and 10 bases had no gene match. The CDR3 sequence is CASSSTMGQGAETQYF. CDR3 nucleotide sequence: TGTGCCAGCAGCTCTACAATGGGACAGGGGGCGGAGACCCAGTACTTC.

Comments on this clonotype: A read error may explain this, as a much larger clone is one base away. This sequence joins TRBV7-8 and TRBJ2-1, with D possibly called TRBD1 or TRBD2 (6 bases each). The CDR3 runs to 12 residues. CDR1 SGHVS and CDR2 FQNEAQ come from the germline V gene. The DNA of the CDR3 is TGTGCCAGCAGCTTAGCGAGGGGGGAGCACTTCTTC. It yields the protein CASSLARGEHFF.

In the case of this clonotype: Here the CDR3 omits its conserved ending phenylalanine or tryptophan, so a read error is the likely source. The chain employs TRBV20-1 and TRBJ1-1; 7 bases match TRBD1. This CDR3 spans 14 amino acids. Per germline, CDR1 DFQATT and CDR2 SNEGSKA (reference sequence). V lost 4 bases, J lost 5 bases, and 10 bases stayed unmatched. CDR3 sequence (DNA): TGCAGTGCTAAAGGGGGCGGAGTAGATACTGAAGCTTTCCTT. Protein: CSAKGGGVDTEAFL.

A word on this clonotype: This may come from a read error, since a much larger clone is one base off. V usage is TRBV20-1 and J usage is TRBJ1-2; 8 bases align to TRBD1. Germline trimming cut 8 bases from V and 10 bases from J; bases unmatched to any gene: 9. Germline-derived CDR1 and CDR2 are DFQATT and SNEGSKA (reference sequence). This CDR3 comprises 11 residues. DNA of the CDR3: TGCAGTTCATGGACAGGGAATGCCTACACCTTC. Its protein is CSSWTGNAYTF.

As regards this clonotype: At one end the junction does not follow the germline gene, possibly because of a read error. The gene calls are TRBV4-2 and TRBJ2-1, with 11 bases identical to TRBD2. Germline V CDR1 and CDR2: LGHNA, YNFKEQ. CDR3 length equals 15 residues. This CDR3 is CASSCSGGAYNEQFF. The CDR3 region has the DNA TGTGCTAGCAGTTGTAGCGGGGGGGCCTACAATGAGCAGTTCTTC.

The chain carries TRBV6-5 and TRBJ2-5; D remains ambiguous. The CDR3 is made up of 14 amino acids. Trimming shortened V by 8 bases and J by 5 bases, and 18 bases separated the two germline ends. Germline V gene sequence: CDR1 MNHEY, CDR2 SVGAGI. CDR3: CASCPSRRRETQYF. Written as DNA, the CDR3 is TGTGCCAGCTGTCCTTCTAGGCGTCGGGAGACCCAGTACTTC.